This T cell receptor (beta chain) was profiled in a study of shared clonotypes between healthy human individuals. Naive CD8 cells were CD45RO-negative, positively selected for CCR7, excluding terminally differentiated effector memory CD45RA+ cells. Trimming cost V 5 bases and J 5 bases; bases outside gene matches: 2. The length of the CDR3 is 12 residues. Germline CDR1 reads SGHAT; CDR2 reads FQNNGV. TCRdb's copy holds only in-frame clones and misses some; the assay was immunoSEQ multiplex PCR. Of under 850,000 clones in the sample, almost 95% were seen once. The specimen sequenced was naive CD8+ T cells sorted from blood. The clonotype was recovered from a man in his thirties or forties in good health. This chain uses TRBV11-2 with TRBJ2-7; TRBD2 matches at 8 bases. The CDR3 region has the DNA TGTGCCAGCAGCCCGGGGGGGAACGAGCAGTACTTC. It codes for CASSPGGNEQYF.